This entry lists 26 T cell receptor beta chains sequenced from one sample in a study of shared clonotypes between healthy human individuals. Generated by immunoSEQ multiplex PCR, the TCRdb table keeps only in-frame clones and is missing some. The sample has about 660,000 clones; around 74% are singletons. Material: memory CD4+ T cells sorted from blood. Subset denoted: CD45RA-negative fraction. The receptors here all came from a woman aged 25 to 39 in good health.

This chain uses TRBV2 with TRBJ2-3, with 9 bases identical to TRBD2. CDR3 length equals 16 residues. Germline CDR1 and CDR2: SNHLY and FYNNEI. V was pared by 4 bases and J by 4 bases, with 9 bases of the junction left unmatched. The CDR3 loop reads CASSGGLAGIADTQYF. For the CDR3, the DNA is TGTGCCAGCAGTGGGGGGCTAGCGGGAATAGCAGATACGCAGTATTTT.

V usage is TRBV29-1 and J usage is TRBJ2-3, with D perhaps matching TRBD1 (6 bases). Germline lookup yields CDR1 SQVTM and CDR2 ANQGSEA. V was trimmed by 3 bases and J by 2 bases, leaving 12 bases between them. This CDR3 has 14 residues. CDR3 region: CSVDELGATDTQYF. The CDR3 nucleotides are TGCAGCGTTGATGAGTTGGGGGCCACAGATACGCAGTATTTT.

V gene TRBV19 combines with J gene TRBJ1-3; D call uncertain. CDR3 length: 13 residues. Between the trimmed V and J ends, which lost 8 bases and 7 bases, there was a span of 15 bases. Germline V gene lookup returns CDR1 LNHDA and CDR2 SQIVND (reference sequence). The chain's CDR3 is CASGSFTGNTIYF. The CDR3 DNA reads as TGTGCCAGTGGGAGCTTTACCGGGAACACCATATATTTT.

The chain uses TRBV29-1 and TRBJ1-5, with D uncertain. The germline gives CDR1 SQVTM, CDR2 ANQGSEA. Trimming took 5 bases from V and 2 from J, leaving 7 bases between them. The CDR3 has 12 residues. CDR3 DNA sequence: TGCAGCGTTCTCGTCGGCAATCAGCCCCAGCATTTT. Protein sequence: CSVLVGNQPQHF.

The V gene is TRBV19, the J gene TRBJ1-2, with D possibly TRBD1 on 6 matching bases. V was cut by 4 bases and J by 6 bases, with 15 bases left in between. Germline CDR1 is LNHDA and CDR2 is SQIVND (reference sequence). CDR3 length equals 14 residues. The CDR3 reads CASSKGADSDGYTF. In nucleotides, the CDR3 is TGTGCCAGTAGTAAAGGGGCGGACAGTGATGGCTACACCTTC.

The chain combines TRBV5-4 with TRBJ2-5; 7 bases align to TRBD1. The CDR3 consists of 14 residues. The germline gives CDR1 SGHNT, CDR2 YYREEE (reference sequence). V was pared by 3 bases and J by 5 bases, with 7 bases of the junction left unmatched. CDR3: CASSWSNRGETQYF. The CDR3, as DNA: TGTGCCAGCAGCTGGAGTAACAGGGGCGAGACCCAGTACTTC.

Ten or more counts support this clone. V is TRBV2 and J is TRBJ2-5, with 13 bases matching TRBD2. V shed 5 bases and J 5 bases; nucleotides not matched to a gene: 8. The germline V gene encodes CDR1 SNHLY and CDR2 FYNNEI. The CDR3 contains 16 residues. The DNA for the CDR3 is TGTGCCAGCAGTAGACTAGCGGGAGGCCGGGGGGAGACCCAGTACTTC. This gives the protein CASSRLAGGRGETQYF.

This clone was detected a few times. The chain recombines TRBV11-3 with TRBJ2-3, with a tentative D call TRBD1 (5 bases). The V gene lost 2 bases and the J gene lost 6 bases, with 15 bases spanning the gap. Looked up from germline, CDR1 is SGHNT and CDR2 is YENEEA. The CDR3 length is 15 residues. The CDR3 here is CASSLNPTGGDTQYF. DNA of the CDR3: TGTGCCAGCAGCTTAAACCCCACAGGTGGCGATACGCAGTATTTT.

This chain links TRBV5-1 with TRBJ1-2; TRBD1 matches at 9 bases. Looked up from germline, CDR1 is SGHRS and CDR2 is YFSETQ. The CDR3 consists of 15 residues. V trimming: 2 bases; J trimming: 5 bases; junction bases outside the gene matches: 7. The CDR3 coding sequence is TGCGCCAGCAGCTTAACAGGGGGCGCGGGGTATGGCTACACCTTC. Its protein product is CASSLTGGAGYGYTF.

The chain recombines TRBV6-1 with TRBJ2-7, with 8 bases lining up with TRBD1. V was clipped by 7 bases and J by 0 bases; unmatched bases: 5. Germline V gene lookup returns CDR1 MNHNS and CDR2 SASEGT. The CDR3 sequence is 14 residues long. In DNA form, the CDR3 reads TGTGCCAGCACGGGACAGGTTATCTCCTACGAGCAGTACTTC. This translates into CASTGQVISYEQYF.

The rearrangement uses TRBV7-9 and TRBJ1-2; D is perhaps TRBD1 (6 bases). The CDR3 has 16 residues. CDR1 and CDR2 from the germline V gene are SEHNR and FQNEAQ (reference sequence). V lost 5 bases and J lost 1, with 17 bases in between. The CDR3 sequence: CASSQYGQINNYGYTF. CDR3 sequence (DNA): TGTGCCAGCAGCCAGTACGGACAGATAAATAACTATGGCTACACCTTC.

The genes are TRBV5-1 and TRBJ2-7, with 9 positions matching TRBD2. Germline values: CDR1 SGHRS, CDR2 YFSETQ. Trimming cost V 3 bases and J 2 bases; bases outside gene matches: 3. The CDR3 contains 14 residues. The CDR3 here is CASSSSGKTYEQYF. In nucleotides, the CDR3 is TGCGCCAGCAGCTCTAGCGGGAAGACCTACGAGCAGTACTTC.

This CDR3 reads CASSLGRQGRDYGYTF. Here the CDR3 DNA reads TGCGCCAGCAGCTTGGGCCGACAGGGGAGGGACTATGGCTACACCTTC. V and J are TRBV5-1 and TRBJ1-2; 8 bases are a match to TRBD1. The CDR3 has 16 amino acids. Losses at the gene ends were 0 bases for V and 3 bases for J; bases not matched to a gene: 7. The germline V gene has CDR1 SGHRS and CDR2 YFSETQ.

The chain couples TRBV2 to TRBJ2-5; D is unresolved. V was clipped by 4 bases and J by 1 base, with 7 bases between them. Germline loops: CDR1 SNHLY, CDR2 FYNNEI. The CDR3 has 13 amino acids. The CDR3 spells CASSVQIQETQYF. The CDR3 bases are TGTGCCAGCAGTGTGCAGATCCAAGAGACCCAGTACTTC.

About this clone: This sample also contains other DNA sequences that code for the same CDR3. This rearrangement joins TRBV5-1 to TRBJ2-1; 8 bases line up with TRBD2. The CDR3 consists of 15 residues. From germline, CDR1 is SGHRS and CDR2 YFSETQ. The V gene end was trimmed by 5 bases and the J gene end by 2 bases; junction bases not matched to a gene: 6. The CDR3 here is CASSPTSGTYNEQFF. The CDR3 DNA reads TGCGCCAGCAGTCCCACTAGCGGAACCTACAATGAGCAGTTCTTC. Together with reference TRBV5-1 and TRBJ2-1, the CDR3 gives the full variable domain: KAGVTQTPRYLIKTRGQQVTLSCSPISGHRSVSWYQQTPGQGLQFLFEYFSETQRNKGNFPGRFSGRQFSNSRSEMNVSTLELGDSALYLCASSPTSGTYNEQFFGPGTRLTVL.

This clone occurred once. CDR3 residues: CATSRGETSGYEQYF. CDR3 bases: TGTGCCACCAGCAGAGGGGAGACTAGCGGCTACGAGCAGTACTTC. The V call is TRBV15, the J call TRBJ2-7; TRBD2 aligns across 9 bases. The length of the CDR3 is 15 residues. V lost 1 base to trimming and J lost 3 bases; unmatched junction nucleotides: 4. Per the germline V gene, CDR1 is LNHNV and CDR2 is YYDKDF (reference sequence).

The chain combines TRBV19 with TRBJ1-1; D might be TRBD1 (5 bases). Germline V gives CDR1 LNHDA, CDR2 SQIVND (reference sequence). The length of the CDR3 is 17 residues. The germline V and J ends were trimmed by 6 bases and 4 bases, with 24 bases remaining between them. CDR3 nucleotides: TGTGCCAGTAGCCCACGTAGGGGCAAGGTCCCCGGCACTGAAGCTTTCTTT. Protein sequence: CASSPRRGKVPGTEAFF.

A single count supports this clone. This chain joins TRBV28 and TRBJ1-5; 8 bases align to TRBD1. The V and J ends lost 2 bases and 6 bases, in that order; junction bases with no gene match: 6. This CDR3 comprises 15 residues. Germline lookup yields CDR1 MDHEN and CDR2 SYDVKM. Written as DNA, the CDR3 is TGTGCCAGCAGTTTACCTGGACAGGGAAGTCAGCCCCAGCATTTT. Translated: CASSLPGQGSQPQHF.

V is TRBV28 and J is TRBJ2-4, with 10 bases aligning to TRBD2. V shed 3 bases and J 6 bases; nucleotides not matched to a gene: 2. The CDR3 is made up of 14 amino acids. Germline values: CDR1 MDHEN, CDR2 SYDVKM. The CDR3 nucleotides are TGTGCCAGCAGTTTGAGACTAGCGGGAAACATTCAGTACTTC. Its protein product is CASSLRLAGNIQYF. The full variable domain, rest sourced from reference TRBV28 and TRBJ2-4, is DVKVTQSSRYLVKRTGEKVFLECVQDMDHENMFWYRQDPGLGLRLIYFSYDVKMKEKGDIPEGYSVSREKKERFSLILESASTNQTSMYLCASSLRLAGNIQYFGAGTRLSVL.

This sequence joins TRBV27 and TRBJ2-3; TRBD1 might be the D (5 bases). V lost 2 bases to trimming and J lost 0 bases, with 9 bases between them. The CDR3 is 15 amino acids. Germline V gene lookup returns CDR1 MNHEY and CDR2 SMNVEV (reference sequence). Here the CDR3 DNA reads TGTGCCAGCAGTTTAAGACAGCTCAGCACAGATACGCAGTATTTT. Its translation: CASSLRQLSTDTQYF.

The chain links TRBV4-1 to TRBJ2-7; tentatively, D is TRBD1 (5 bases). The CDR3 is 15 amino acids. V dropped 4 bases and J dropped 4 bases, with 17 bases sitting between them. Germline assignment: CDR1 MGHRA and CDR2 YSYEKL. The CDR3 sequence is CASSPIPQGSYEQYF. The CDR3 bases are TGCGCCAGCAGCCCGATACCCCAGGGATCGTACGAGCAGTACTTC.

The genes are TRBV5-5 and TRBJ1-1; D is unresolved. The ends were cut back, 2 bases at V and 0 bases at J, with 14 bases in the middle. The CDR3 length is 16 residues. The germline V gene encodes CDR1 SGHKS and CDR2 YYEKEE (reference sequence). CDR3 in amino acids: CASSLSVRGLNTEAFF. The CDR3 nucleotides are TGTGCCAGCAGCTTATCCGTTCGAGGCCTGAACACTGAAGCTTTCTTT.

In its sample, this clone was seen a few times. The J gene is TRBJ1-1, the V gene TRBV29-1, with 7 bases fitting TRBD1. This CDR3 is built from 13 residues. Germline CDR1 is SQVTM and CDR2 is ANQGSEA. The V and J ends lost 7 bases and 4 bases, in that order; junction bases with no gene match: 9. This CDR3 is CSATGETFTEAFF. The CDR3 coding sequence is TGCAGCGCCACAGGGGAAACTTTCACTGAAGCTTTCTTT.

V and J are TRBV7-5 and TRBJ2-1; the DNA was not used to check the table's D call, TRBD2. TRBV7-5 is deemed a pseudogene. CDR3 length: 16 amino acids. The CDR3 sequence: CVRSSSGTSGSNEQFF. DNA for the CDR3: TGTGTCAGAAGCTCTTCGGGGACTAGCGGGAGTAATGAGCAGTTCTTC.

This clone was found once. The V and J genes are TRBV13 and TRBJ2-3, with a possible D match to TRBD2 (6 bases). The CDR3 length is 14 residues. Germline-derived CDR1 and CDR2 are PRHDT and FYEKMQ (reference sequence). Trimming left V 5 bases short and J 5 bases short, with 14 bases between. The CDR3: CASSPLRDGDTQYF. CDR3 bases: TGTGCCAGCAGCCCGTTGCGGGATGGAGATACGCAGTATTTT.

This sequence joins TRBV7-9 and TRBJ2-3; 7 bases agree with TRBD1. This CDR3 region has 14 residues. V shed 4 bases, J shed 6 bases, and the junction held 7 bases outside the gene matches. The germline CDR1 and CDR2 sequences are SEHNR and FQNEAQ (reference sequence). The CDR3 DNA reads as TGTGCCAGCAGCTCAAATAGGGGGCGGGATACGCAGTATTTT. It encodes CASSSNRGRDTQYF.